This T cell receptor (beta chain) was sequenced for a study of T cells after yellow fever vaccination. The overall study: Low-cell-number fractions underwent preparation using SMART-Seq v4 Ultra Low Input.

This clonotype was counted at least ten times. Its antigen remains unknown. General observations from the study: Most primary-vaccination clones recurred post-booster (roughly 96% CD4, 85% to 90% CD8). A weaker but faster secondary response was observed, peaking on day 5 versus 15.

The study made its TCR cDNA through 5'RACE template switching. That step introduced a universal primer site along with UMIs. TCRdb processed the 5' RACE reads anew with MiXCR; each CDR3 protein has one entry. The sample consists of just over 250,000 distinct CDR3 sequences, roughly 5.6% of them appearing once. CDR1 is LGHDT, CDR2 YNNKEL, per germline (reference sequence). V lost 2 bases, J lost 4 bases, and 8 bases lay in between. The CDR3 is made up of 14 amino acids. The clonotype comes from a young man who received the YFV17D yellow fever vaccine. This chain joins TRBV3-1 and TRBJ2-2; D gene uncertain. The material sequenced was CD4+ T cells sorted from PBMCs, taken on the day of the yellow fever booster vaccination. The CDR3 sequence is CASSQMVATGELFF. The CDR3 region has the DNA TGTGCCAGCAGCCAAATGGTGGCCACCGGGGAGCTGTTTTTT.